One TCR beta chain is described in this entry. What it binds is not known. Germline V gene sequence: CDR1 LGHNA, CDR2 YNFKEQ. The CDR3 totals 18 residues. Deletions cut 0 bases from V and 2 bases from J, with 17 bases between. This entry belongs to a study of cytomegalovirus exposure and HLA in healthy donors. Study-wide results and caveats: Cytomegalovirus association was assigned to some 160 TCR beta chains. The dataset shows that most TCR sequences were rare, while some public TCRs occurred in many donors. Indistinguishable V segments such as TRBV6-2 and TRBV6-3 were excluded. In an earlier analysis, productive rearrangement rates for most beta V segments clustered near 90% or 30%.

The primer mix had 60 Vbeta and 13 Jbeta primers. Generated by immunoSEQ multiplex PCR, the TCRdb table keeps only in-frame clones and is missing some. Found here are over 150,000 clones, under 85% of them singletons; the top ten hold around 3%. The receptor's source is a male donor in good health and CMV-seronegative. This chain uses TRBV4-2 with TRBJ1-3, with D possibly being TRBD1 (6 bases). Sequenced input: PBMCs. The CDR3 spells CASSQDRVRGFAGNTIYF. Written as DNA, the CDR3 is TGTGCCAGCAGCCAAGATCGAGTAAGGGGGTTCGCTGGAAACACCATATATTTT.